Listed below are T cell receptor beta chains from one sample, sequenced in a study of T cells in placental villitis. Profiling relied on immunoSEQ multiplex PCR, and the TCRdb table lists in-frame clones only, not all of them. The table records about 6,300 clones, more than 70% of them present only once. Sequenced: placental tissue containing maternal and fetal cells. The receptors come from a human patient with infectious villitis; the placental T cells may come from both mother and fetus. Each CDR3 is given with its conserved first and last residue. The order of the fields is V gene, clone size, J gene, D gene, CDR3 protein, CDR3 DNA. The D gene is left open where the match is weak. Expanded clones get a size class; other rows say once, few or many, or leave the size out.

v_gene: TRBV7-3
abundance: once
j_gene: TRBJ2-3
d_gene: .
CDR3aa: CASSSFALDTQYF
CDR3nt: TGTGCCAGCAGCTCCTTTGCGTTAGATACGCAGTATTTT

v_gene: TRBV28
abundance: .
j_gene: TRBJ1-1
d_gene: TRBD1
CDR3aa: CASETSGDRANTEAFF
CDR3nt: TGTGCCAGCGAGACGTCGGGGGACAGGGCGAACACTGAAGCTTTCTTT

v_gene: TRBV6-2/TRBV6-3
abundance: .
j_gene: TRBJ2-7
d_gene: TRBD1
CDR3aa: CASSNGDSSYEQYF
CDR3nt: TGTGCCAGCAGTAACGGGGACAGCTCCTACGAGCAGTACTTC

v_gene: TRBV6-5
abundance: few
j_gene: TRBJ1-2
d_gene: .
CDR3aa: CASRRDYGYTF
CDR3nt: TGTGCCAGCAGACGGGACTATGGCTACACCTTC

v_gene: TRBV20-1
abundance: few
j_gene: TRBJ2-1
d_gene: .
CDR3aa: CSARLYNEQFF
CDR3nt: TGCAGTGCTAGACTCTACAATGAGCAGTTCTTC

v_gene: TRBV6-2/TRBV6-3
abundance: .
j_gene: TRBJ2-7
d_gene: .
CDR3aa: CASSTTARAPYEQYF
CDR3nt: TGTGCCAGCAGTACCACCGCCCGCGCCCCCTACGAGCAGTACTTC

v_gene: TRBV7-2
abundance: .
j_gene: TRBJ2-1
d_gene: .
CDR3aa: CASSPRDNSYNEQFF
CDR3nt: TGTGCCAGCAGCCCCAGGGATAACTCCTACAATGAGCAGTTCTTC

v_gene: TRBV5-4
abundance: few
j_gene: TRBJ1-2
d_gene: TRBD1
CDR3aa: CASSTTGVYGYTF
CDR3nt: TGTGCCAGCAGCACGACAGGGGTCTATGGCTACACCTTC

v_gene: TRBV4-3
abundance: .
j_gene: TRBJ2-2
d_gene: .
CDR3aa: CASSLDYEVGELFF
CDR3nt: TGCGCCAGCAGCTTAGACTATGAGGTCGGGGAGCTGTTTTTT

v_gene: TRBV20-1
abundance: .
j_gene: TRBJ1-2
d_gene: .
CDR3aa: CSASPSRGYGYTF
CDR3nt: TGCAGTGCTAGTCCCTCTCGCGGCTATGGCTACACCTTC

v_gene: TRBV6-5
abundance: once
j_gene: TRBJ2-7
d_gene: TRBD1
CDR3aa: CASSFGTGLVYEQYF
CDR3nt: TGTGCCAGCAGTTTTGGGACAGGGTTGGTCTACGAGCAGTACTTC

v_gene: TRBV7-8
abundance: .
j_gene: TRBJ2-2
d_gene: TRBD1
CDR3aa: CASSVDRVKAGELFF
CDR3nt: TGTGCCAGCAGCGTAGACAGGGTAAAGGCCGGGGAGCTGTTTTTT

v_gene: TRBV7-9
abundance: .
j_gene: TRBJ1-1
d_gene: TRBD1
CDR3aa: CASSPDRLNTKAFF
CDR3nt: TGTGCCAGCAGCCCGGACAGGTTGAACACTAAAGCTTTCTTT